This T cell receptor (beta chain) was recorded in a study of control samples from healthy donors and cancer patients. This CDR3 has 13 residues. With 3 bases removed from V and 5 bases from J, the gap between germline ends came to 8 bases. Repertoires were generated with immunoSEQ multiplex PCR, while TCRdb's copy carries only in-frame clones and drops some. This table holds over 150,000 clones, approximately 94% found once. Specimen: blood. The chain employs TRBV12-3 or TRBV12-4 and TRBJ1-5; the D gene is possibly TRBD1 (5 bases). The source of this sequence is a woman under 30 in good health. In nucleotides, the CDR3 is TGTGCCAGCAGTTTCTCCAGGGATCAGCCCCAGCATTTT. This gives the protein CASSFSRDQPQHF.